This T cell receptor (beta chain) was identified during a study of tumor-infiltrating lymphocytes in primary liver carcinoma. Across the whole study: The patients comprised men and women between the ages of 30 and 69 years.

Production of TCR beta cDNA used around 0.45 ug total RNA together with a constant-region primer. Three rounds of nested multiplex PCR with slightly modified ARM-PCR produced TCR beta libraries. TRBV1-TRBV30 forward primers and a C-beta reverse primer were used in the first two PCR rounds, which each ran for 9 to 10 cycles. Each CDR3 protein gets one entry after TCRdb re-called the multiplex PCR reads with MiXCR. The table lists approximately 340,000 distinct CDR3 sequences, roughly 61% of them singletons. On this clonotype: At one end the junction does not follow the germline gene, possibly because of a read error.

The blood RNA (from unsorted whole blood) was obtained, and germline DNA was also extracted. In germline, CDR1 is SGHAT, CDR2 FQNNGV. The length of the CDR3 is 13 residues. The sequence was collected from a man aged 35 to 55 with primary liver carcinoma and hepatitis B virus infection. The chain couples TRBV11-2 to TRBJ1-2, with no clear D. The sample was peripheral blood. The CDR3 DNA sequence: TGTACCATCAGCTTCGTAGGGATCTATGGCTACACATTC. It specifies CTISFVGIYGYTF.